This TCR beta chain was sequenced for a study of vaccination effects on CD4 cells after COVID-19. Study-wide points: Late post-vaccination samples showed marked contraction of infection- and vaccine-induced clones.

Using immunoSEQ multiplex PCR, the repertoire was profiled, and TCRdb retains in-frame clones only, with some absent. This sample has around 69,000 clones; around 70% occur once, and the top ten carry less than 2%. Under the ViraFEST assay, PBMC were stimulated with viral peptide pools so that antigen-specific CD4+ T cells expanded. Sequencing was performed afterwards. After roughly 10 days in culture, the CD4+ T cells were isolated. Participants were vaccinated with two doses of either the BNT162b2 or mRNA-1273 vaccine. Trimming cost V 4 bases and J 5 bases, with 16 bases left between them. CDR1 is SGHTA and CDR2 is FQGTGA in the germline V gene. The CDR3 has 15 amino acids. Notes on this clone: Its antigen is currently unknown.

The source is a human donor who received a COVID-19 vaccine. This chain uses TRBV7-3 with TRBJ2-3; maybe TRBD1 (5 bases). This specimen consisted of CD4+ T cells from PBMCs cultured with HCoV-229E spike peptides, obtained after COVID-19 vaccination. The CDR3 DNA reads TGTGCCAGCAGCTCTAACCCAGGGATGGTAGATACGCAGTATTTT. Encoded protein: CASSSNPGMVDTQYF.